One and the same sample provided the 30 T cell receptor beta chains below, sequenced in a study of T cells in women clearing cervical HPV infection. This table comes from immunoSEQ multiplex PCR, and its TCRdb copy is limited to in-frame clones, with some not included. The record lists tens of thousands of clones, of which the ten most abundant hold about 0.94%. Sequencing was done on a sample of blood buffy coat. The receptors come from a woman aged 18 to 75 with a cervical HPV16 infection that either progressed to CIN3+ or cleared (not recorded which).

About this clone: The CDR3 is cut off 3 residues early in the read; its end comes from the germline J gene. The chain recombines TRBV29-1 with TRBJ2-5, with D perhaps TRBD1 or TRBD2 (6 bases each). Per the germline V gene, CDR1 is SQVTM and CDR2 is ANQGSEA. The V and J ends lost 7 bases and 4 bases respectively, with 19 bases between them. The CDR3 has 14 amino acids. The CDR3: CSADGGTPGETQYF. CDR3 bases read: TGCAGCGCCGACGGCGGGACACCGGGAGAGACC. The full variable domain, with the rest looked up from reference TRBV29-1 and TRBJ2-5, is SAVISQKPSRDICQRGTSLTIQCQVDSQVTMMFWYRQQPGQSLTLIATANQGSEATYESGFVIDKFPISRPNLTFSTLTVSNMSPEDSSIYLCSADGGTPGETQYFGPGTRLLVL.

Regarding this clone: The CDR3 extends 3 residues past the end of the read, so its final part is completed from the germline J gene. V gene TRBV10-3 combines with J gene TRBJ2-7; the match to TRBD2 covers 9 bases. This CDR3 spans 16 amino acids. V shed 3 bases and J 4 bases; nucleotides not matched to a gene: 10. CDR1 is ENHRY, CDR2 SYGVKD, per germline. The sequenced CDR3 bases are TGTGCCATCAGTGATCCTGGTGGAGCGGGGGGTTACGAG. Translation: CAISDPGGAGGYE. The entire CDR3 is CAISDPGGAGGYEQYF.

A note on this clone: The read stops 3 residues short of the end of the CDR3; the missing end is completed from the germline J gene. This sequence joins TRBV23-1 and TRBJ1-1, with 9 bases aligning to TRBD1. TRBV23-1 is known as an ORF, though its function is uncertain. CDR3 length: 18 residues. Trimming removed 0 bases from V and 1 base from J; junction bases left unmatched: 9. Incomplete CDR3 DNA: TGCGCCAGCAGTCAATCGGGACAGGGTCGGAAAAAGAACACTGAA. Its protein product is CASSQSGQGRKKNTE. The complete CDR3 reads CASSQSGQGRKKNTEAFF.

Regarding this clone: The read ends 3 residues shy of where the CDR3 ends; the end is completed using the germline J gene. The rearrangement uses TRBV20-1 and TRBJ2-5; the D gene could be TRBD1 or TRBD2 (5 bases each). CDR1 and CDR2 from the germline V gene are DFQATT and SNEGSKA (reference sequence). CDR3 size: 13 residues. Trimming stripped 4 bases from V and 2 bases from J, with 11 bases between. CDR3: CSAMSEGQETQYF. CDR3 DNA (partial): TGCAGTGCTATGAGCGAGGGGCAAGAGACC.

Comments on this clone: The read stops 3 residues short of the end of the CDR3; the missing end is completed from the germline J gene. This sequence joins TRBV19 and TRBJ1-4, with a tentative D call TRBD1 (6 bases). The V end was cut by 6 bases, the J end by 5 bases, with 13 bases between. The CDR3 consists of 14 residues. The V gene's germline CDR1 is LNHDA and CDR2 SQIVND (reference sequence). CDR3 sequence reads: CASRGGGWNEKLFF. CDR3 DNA, as far as it was read: TGTGCCAGTAGAGGGGGAGGCTGGAATGAAAAA.

For this clone: The DNA ends 3 residues before the CDR3 does, and the rest of the CDR3 is filled in from the germline J gene. The chain joins TRBV18 to TRBJ2-2, with 7 bases identical to TRBD1. The length of the CDR3 is 16 residues. Germline-derived CDR1 and CDR2 are KGHSH and LQKENI. The covered CDR3 bases are TGTGTCTGCTCAAGGGGACAGCCTACGAACACCGGGGAG. Protein sequence: CVCSRGQPTNTGE. The whole CDR3 sequence is CVCSRGQPTNTGELFF.

Worth noting for this clone: The missing CDR3 end, 3 residues past where the read stops, is filled in from the germline J gene. The chain combines TRBV11-2 with TRBJ2-3; 12 bases align to TRBD1. This CDR3 has 14 amino acids. Germline V CDR1 and CDR2: SGHAT, FQNNGV. This chain's CDR3 is CASRGDRGHETQYF. Partial CDR3 DNA: TGTGCCAGTCGCGGGGACAGGGGGCACGAGACG.

In the case of this clone: With the read ending 3 residues before the CDR3 end, the germline J gene is used to fill in that end. The chain recombines TRBV20-1 with TRBJ2-1; 11 positions agree with TRBD2. The CDR3 has 14 amino acids. V shed 5 bases, J shed 5 bases, and the junction held 5 bases outside the gene matches. CDR1 is DFQATT, CDR2 SNEGSKA, per germline (reference sequence). Incomplete CDR3 DNA: TGCAGTGCTTTAGCGGGGGGGCTGAACAATGAG. This codes for CSALAGGLNNE. The entire CDR3 is CSALAGGLNNEQFF.

Worth noting for this clone: The read ends 3 residues early relative to the CDR3; the germline J gene fills the gap. The gene calls are TRBV2 and TRBJ2-3, with 8 nucleotides matching TRBD2. The CDR3 consists of 15 residues. The junction had 9 bases not matched to a gene; V was cut back by 5 bases and J by 5 bases. CDR1 is SNHLY and CDR2 is FYNNEI in the germline V gene. The CDR3 spells CASSPGLGVGDTQYF. Incomplete CDR3 DNA: TGTGCCAGCAGTCCGGGACTAGGAGTCGGAGATACG.

About this clone itself: The sequence runs out 3 residues before the end of the CDR3; the remainder is reconstructed from the germline J gene. This sequence joins TRBV5-1 and TRBJ2-2, with TRBD1 matching 8 bases. From germline, CDR1 is SGHRS and CDR2 YFSETQ. V lost 2 bases to trimming and J lost 5 bases; unmatched junction nucleotides: 2. The length of the CDR3 is 14 residues. The CDR3 loop is CASSFNRGTGELFF. Incomplete CDR3 DNA: TGCGCCAGCAGCTTTAACAGGGGGACCGGGGAG.

As for this clone: Read data end 3 residues before the CDR3 end; the end is taken from the germline J gene. V usage is TRBV5-1 and J usage is TRBJ2-2; D gene uncertain. This CDR3 has 15 amino acids. Germline lookup yields CDR1 SGHRS and CDR2 YFSETQ. Here the CDR3 reads CASSISATTNEKLFF. The CDR3 bases that were read are TGCGCCAGCAGCATATCAGCTACAACTAATGAAAAG.

The CDR3 bases that were read are TGTGCCAGCTCAGCCGAAGCAGGGGCCCGGACTAGC. Translation: CASSAEAGARTS. The complete CDR3 reads CASSAEAGARTSIYF. The chain combines TRBV18 with TRBJ1-3; D perhaps matches TRBD1 (6 bases). The CDR3 end falls 3 residues outside the read, so it is completed with the germline J gene. This CDR3 region has 15 residues. Germline assignment: CDR1 KGHSH and CDR2 LQKENI.

On this clone itself: The DNA ends 3 residues before the CDR3 does, and the rest of the CDR3 is filled in from the germline J gene. This sequence joins TRBV29-1 and TRBJ2-7; 10 bases map to TRBD1. This CDR3 has 13 residues. V shed 7 bases, J shed 6 bases, and the junction held 9 bases outside the gene matches. The V gene's germline CDR1 is SQVTM and CDR2 ANQGSEA. Here the CDR3 reads CSGQRDRGLEQYF. The CDR3 DNA, read in part, is TGCAGCGGCCAACGGGACAGGGGACTCGAG.

Notes on this clone: The read finishes 3 residues shy of the CDR3 end, and the germline J gene is used to complete it. This rearrangement joins TRBV5-1 to TRBJ1-2, with a weak D call TRBD1 (6 bases). The CDR3 spans 14 residues. V dropped 4 bases and J dropped 7 bases, with 17 bases sitting between them. The germline V gene encodes CDR1 SGHRS and CDR2 YFSETQ. The CDR3 loop reads CASSPSGGLGGYTF. The CDR3 DNA, read in part, is TGCGCCAGCAGCCCCTCGGGGGGGCTGGGTGGC.

About this clone: Read data end 3 residues before the CDR3 end; the end is taken from the germline J gene. The gene calls are TRBV28 and TRBJ2-4; D might be TRBD2 (5 bases). Trimming took off 10 bases at V and 0 bases at J, with 10 bases between the two ends. The germline gives CDR1 MDHEN, CDR2 SYDVKM. This CDR3 comprises 13 residues. CDR3 bases read: TGTGCCATGACTACTCTAGCCAAAAACATT. The encoded protein is CAMTTLAKNI. The full CDR3 sequence reads CAMTTLAKNIQYF.

In regard to this clone: The CDR3 end falls 3 residues outside the read, so it is completed with the germline J gene. The chain employs TRBV5-3 and TRBJ1-2; D is unresolved. TRBV5-3 is noted as an ORF with a role that remains uncertain. The CDR3 contains 14 residues. Incomplete CDR3 DNA: TGTGCCAGAAGCTTCATGCCGTGCGGGAGAGGC. The encoded protein is CARSFMPCGRG. Given in full, the CDR3 is CARSFMPCGRGYTF.

About this clone: The read ends 3 residues shy of where the CDR3 ends; the end is completed using the germline J gene. The chain carries TRBV28 and TRBJ2-4; possibly TRBD1 for D (6 bases). This CDR3 is built from 15 residues. Germline V lookup: CDR1 MDHEN, CDR2 SYDVKM. Trimming shortened V by 2 bases and J by 6 bases, and 14 bases separated the two germline ends. CDR3 in amino acids: CASSLDQGLRNIQYF. Partial CDR3 DNA: TGTGCCAGCAGTTTAGACCAGGGGTTGAGAAACATT.

Turning to this clone: The CDR3 goes on 3 residues after the read ends, and that part is filled in from the germline J gene. The chain joins TRBV18 to TRBJ2-6; a possible D gene is TRBD1 (6 bases). Deletions cut 5 bases from V and 0 bases from J, with 11 bases between. The germline gives CDR1 KGHSH, CDR2 LQKENI. CDR3 length equals 16 residues. The part of the CDR3 DNA that was read is TGTGCCAGCTCAGAGGACAGCCTCTCTGGGGCCAACGTC. It codes for CASSEDSLSGANV. The whole CDR3 reads CASSEDSLSGANVLTF.

Notes on this clone: The DNA ends 3 residues before the CDR3 does, and the rest of the CDR3 is filled in from the germline J gene. The V gene is TRBV7-6, the J gene TRBJ2-3, with D unclear. There are 11 residues in the CDR3. The germline V gene has CDR1 SGHVS and CDR2 FNYEAQ. The CDR3 protein is CASGPQETQYF. The part of the CDR3 DNA that was read is TGTGCCAGCGGGCCTCAAGAGACG.

In the case of this clone: The sequenced fragment ends 3 residues before the CDR3 boundary, so the rest is inferred from the germline J gene. The chain recombines TRBV4-1 with TRBJ2-5, with TRBD1 as a possible D gene (6 bases). The CDR3 is 14 amino acids. The germline CDR1 and CDR2 sequences are MGHRA and YSYEKL. V was trimmed by 0 bases and J by 7 bases, leaving 12 bases between them. The CDR3 loop reads CASSQDRGRGTQYF. CDR3 DNA (partial): TGCGCCAGCAGCCAAGATCGAGGCAGGGGGACC.

As regards this clone: The CDR3 extends 3 residues past the end of the read, so its final part is completed from the germline J gene. V gene TRBV10-1 combines with J gene TRBJ2-2; a weak D match, TRBD1 (5 bases). The CDR3 loop spans 15 amino acids. The germline CDR1 and CDR2 sequences are WNHNN and SYGVQD (reference sequence). The CDR3 sequence: CASSESNSGANVLFF. The CDR3 DNA, read in part, is TGCGCCAGCAGTGAGTCGAACTCTGGGGCCAACGTG.

As regards this clone: The sequenced fragment ends 3 residues before the CDR3 boundary, so the rest is inferred from the germline J gene. The J gene is TRBJ1-6, the V gene TRBV12-3 or TRBV12-4; tentatively, D is TRBD1 (5 bases). V was trimmed by 4 bases and J by 7 bases, leaving 8 bases between them. The length of the CDR3 is 13 residues. Partial CDR3 DNA: TGTGCCAGCAGTTCATACAGGAATTCACCC. Translation gives CASSSYRNSP. In full, the CDR3 reads CASSSYRNSPLHF.

Notes on this clone: The read comes to an end 3 residues before the CDR3 does, leaving the germline J gene to fill in the end. The chain links TRBV18 to TRBJ1-4; TRBD1 matches at 7 bases. This CDR3 is built from 14 residues. CDR1 KGHSH and CDR2 LQKENI come from the germline V gene. CDR3 DNA, as far as it was read: TGTGCCAGCTCACAGGACCGCCAGACAGGGAAA. Translation: CASSQDRQTGK. In full, the CDR3 is CASSQDRQTGKLFF.

Turning to this clone: An end of the junction does not agree with germline; a read error may underlie this. The read ends 3 residues early relative to the CDR3; the germline J gene fills the gap. This sample includes further DNA sequences coding for the same CDR3. The rearrangement uses TRBV5-1 and TRBJ1-3; D unclear. Germline loops: CDR1 SGHRS, CDR2 YFSETQ. CDR3 length: 16 amino acids. CDR3 DNA (partial): TGCGCCAGCAGCTTGGATAGCTCAAACTCTGGAAACACA. Translating gives CASSLDSSNSGNT. The full CDR3 is CASSLDSSNSGNTIYF. Looking up the rest from reference TRBV5-1 and TRBJ1-3 gives the full variable domain: KAGVTQTPRYLIKTRGQQVTLSCSPISGHRSVSWYQQTPGQGLQFLFEYFSETQRNKGNFPGRFSGRQFSNSRSEMNVSTLELGDSALYLCASSLDSSNSGNTIYFGEGSWLTVV.

Points on this clone: The CDR3 end is not reached by the read, which stops 3 residues before it; the germline J gene fills it in. The chain couples TRBV5-1 to TRBJ2-2; no firm D call. The germline gives CDR1 SGHRS, CDR2 YFSETQ. V lost 5 bases and J 0 bases, leaving 8 bases between the germline ends. The CDR3 is made up of 14 amino acids. The DNA read from the CDR3 is TGCGCCAGCAGGAAGGCCACGAACACCGGGGAG. Amino acids: CASRKATNTGE. The full-length CDR3 reads as CASRKATNTGELFF.

As concerns this clone: The CDR3 goes on 3 residues after the read ends, and that part is filled in from the germline J gene. The chain recombines TRBV4-1 with TRBJ2-2; D might be TRBD2 (6 bases). The CDR3 sequence is 17 residues long. V dropped 3 bases and J dropped 5 bases, with 19 bases sitting between them. Germline CDR1 MGHRA, CDR2 YSYEKL. CDR3 bases read: TGCGCCAGCAGCCAGCGGGGAGGCGGGGTTCTTACCGGGGAG. Its protein is CASSQRGGGVLTGE. The entire CDR3 sequence reads CASSQRGGGVLTGELFF.

As concerns this clone: The read terminates 3 residues ahead of where the CDR3 ends, so the germline J gene completes it. The rearrangement joins TRBV5-1 to TRBJ2-4, with 7 positions matching TRBD2. The length of the CDR3 is 16 residues. Germline CDR1 SGHRS, CDR2 YFSETQ. The CDR3 here is CASSFTPRGDQETQYF. Incomplete CDR3 DNA: TGCGCCAGCAGCTTTACCCCCCGGGGGGACCAAGAGACT.

As to this clone: The CDR3 end is not reached by the read, which stops 3 residues before it; the germline J gene fills it in. This sequence joins TRBV19 and TRBJ2-4, with 9 bases lining up with TRBD1. The germline gives CDR1 LNHDA, CDR2 SQIVND (reference sequence). This CDR3 region has 17 residues. Here the CDR3 reads CASSIGDRDPRLYGQYF. The CDR3 bases that were read are TGTGCCAGTAGTATAGGGGACAGGGACCCACGCCTCTATGGT.

For this clone: The read terminates 3 residues before the CDR3 end, so the remaining end is supplied by the germline J gene. The chain links TRBV5-1 to TRBJ2-5; TRBD1 matches 7 bases. V trimming: 4 bases; J trimming: 5 bases; junction bases outside the gene matches: 5. Per germline, CDR1 SGHRS and CDR2 YFSETQ. This CDR3 has 13 residues. Partial CDR3 DNA: TGCGCCAGCAGCCCCACAGGGGAGGAGACC. It is translated as CASSPTGEET. The full CDR3 protein reads CASSPTGEETQYF.

As to this clone: The DNA ends 3 residues before the CDR3 does, and the rest of the CDR3 is filled in from the germline J gene. The gene calls are TRBV6-2 or TRBV6-3 and TRBJ2-3; 7 bases agree with TRBD1. CDR1 is MNHEY, CDR2 SVGEGT, per germline. The CDR3 covers 15 residues. CDR3 amino acids: CASSYGTASNQPQYF. The sequenced CDR3 bases are TGTGCCAGCAGTTACGGGACAGCGAGCAATCAGCCG.